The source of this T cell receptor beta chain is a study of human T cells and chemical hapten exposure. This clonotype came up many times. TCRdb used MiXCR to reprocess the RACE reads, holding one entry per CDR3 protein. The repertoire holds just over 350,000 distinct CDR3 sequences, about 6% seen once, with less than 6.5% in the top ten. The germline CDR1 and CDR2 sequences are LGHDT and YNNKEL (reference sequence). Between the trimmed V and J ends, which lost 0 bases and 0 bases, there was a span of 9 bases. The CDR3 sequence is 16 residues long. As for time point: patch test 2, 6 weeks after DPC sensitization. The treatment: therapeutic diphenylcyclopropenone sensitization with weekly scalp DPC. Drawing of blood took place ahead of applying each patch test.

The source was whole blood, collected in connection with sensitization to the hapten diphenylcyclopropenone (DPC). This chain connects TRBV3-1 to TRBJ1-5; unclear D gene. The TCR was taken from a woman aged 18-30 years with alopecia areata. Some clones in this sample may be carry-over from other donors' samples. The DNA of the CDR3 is TGTGCCAGCAGCCAAGAAACACAGTATAGCAATCAGCCCCAGCATTTT. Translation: CASSQETQYSNQPQHF. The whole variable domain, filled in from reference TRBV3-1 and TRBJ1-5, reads DTAVSQTPKYLVTQMGNDKSIKCEQNLGHDTMYWYKQDSKKFLKIMFSYNNKELIINETVPNRFSPKSPDKAHLNLHINSLELGDSAVYFCASSQETQYSNQPQHFGDGTRLSIL.